The clone carrying this TCR beta chain was counted a single time. An even split of each subset's genomic DNA across several immunoSEQ plates was performed. Only in-frame clones appear in the TCRdb table, and some are missing; sequencing was by immunoSEQ multiplex PCR. The profile shows 2 million to 2.5 million clones, 85% to 95% of them singletons. This specimen comes from a study of shared clonotypes between healthy human individuals. V was cut by 0 bases and J by 0 bases, with 9 bases left in between. CDR3 length: 15 amino acids. Germline CDR1 is SGHVS and CDR2 is FNYEAQ. The sample taken for sequencing was naive CD4+ T cells from PBMCs. Subset meaning: CD45RA+ positively selected. The gene calls are TRBV7-6 and TRBJ2-7; D unresolved. This sequence was found in a man aged 18 to 35 in good health. Some clones in this sample may be carry-over from other donors' samples. For the CDR3, the DNA is TGTGCCAGCAGCTTAGCGGAGTCGGTCTCCTACGAGCAGTACTTC. As protein: CASSLAESVSYEQYF.